This is a list of T cell receptor beta chains from one sample in a study of blood T cells in healthy people across ages. TCRdb recomputed calls from the 5' RACE reads with MiXCR, one row per CDR3 protein. The table has roughly 1.7 million distinct CDR3 sequences, around 36% seen once. The specimen was blood. These receptors all come from a woman in her twenties or thirties in good health. Both conserved end residues are part of each CDR3. D genes are given only for firm matches. Rows give clone size only sometimes, using once, few, many, or a class for an expanded clone.

v_call	d_call	j_call	clone_size	cdr3_nt	cdr3_aa
TRBV5-1	NA	TRBJ2-5	NA	TGCGCCAGCAGCTTGGCCTTGACAGAAGAGACCCAGTACTTC	CASSLALTEETQYF
TRBV25-1	TRBD1	TRBJ1-5	NA	TGTGCCAGCAGTGGGACAGGGCCCAATCAGCCCCAGCATTTT	CASSGTGPNQPQHF
TRBV5-5	TRBD2	TRBJ2-1	NA	TGTGCCGGCAGCTTGGCCTTGGGACTAGGGAATGAGCAGTTCTTC	CAGSLALGLGNEQFF
TRBV4-1	NA	TRBJ1-5	NA	TGCGCCAGCAGCCACTCTCCCCTAAAGGGATCTAATCAGCCCCAGCATTTT	CASSHSPLKGSNQPQHF
TRBV20-1	NA	TRBJ2-5	NA	TGCCTCAAACAGTGGCGTACGGAGACCCAGTACTTC	CLKQWRTETQYF
TRBV2	NA	TRBJ2-3	few	TGTGCCAGCAGTGAAGTGTGGGGTGGTACGCAGTATTTT	CASSEVWGGTQYF
TRBV29-1	TRBD2	TRBJ2-2	NA	TGCAGCACAACTTCGGGACTAGGAAGTGAGAGGACCGGGGAGCTGTTTTTT	CSTTSGLGSERTGELFF
TRBV28	TRBD2	TRBJ2-7	NA	TGTGCCAGCAGTTCACTGCCTAGCGGGAGAGTGGGCGAGCAGTACTTC	CASSSLPSGRVGEQYF
TRBV7-3	TRBD1	TRBJ2-1	NA	TGTGCCAGCAGCTTATATAGACAGGGGAGGAATGAGCAGTTCTTC	CASSLYRQGRNEQFF
TRBV29-1	TRBD2	TRBJ2-5	many	TGCAGCGTTGCCCCACTAGCGGGAGGAGAGACCCAGTACTTC	CSVAPLAGGETQYF
TRBV29-1	TRBD1	TRBJ1-2	many	TGCAGCGCCGGGACAGGGTTTGGCTACACCTTC	CSAGTGFGYTF
TRBV19	NA	TRBJ2-1	NA	TGTGCCAGCAGTTACTCAAGGGATGGAGACAATGAGCAGTTCTTC	CASSYSRDGDNEQFF
TRBV5-1	NA	TRBJ2-3	NA	TGCGCCAGCAGCTTGATCAGCGAAAACACGCAGTATTTT	CASSLISENTQYF
TRBV20-1	TRBD2	TRBJ2-1	NA	TGCAGTGCTAGCGGGACTAGCGGGAGTTTCGGTGACAATGAGCAGTTCTTC	CSASGTSGSFGDNEQFF
TRBV10-2	NA	TRBJ2-5	NA	TGCGCCAGCAGTGAAAGGCGTCTGGCGCCATCTACGAGGCAGTACTTC	CASSERRLAPSTRQYF
TRBV4-1	TRBD1	TRBJ2-7	few	TGCGCCAGCAGCCAGGAGACAGGGTTTACCTACGAGCAGTACTTC	CASSQETGFTYEQYF
TRBV25-1	NA	TRBJ1-1	NA	TGTGCCAGCAGTGAATATGGAACTATAACTGAAGCTTTCTTT	CASSEYGTITEAFF
TRBV7-9	NA	TRBJ2-5	NA	TGTGCCAGCAGCTTAAACCCAGGTCAAGAGACCCAGTACTTC	CASSLNPGQETQYF
TRBV4-1	NA	TRBJ2-7	NA	TGCGCCAGCAGCCAGCCTACAAAGACCCCCTACGAGCAGTACTTC	CASSQPTKTPYEQYF
TRBV7-3	NA	TRBJ1-6	many	TGTGCCAGCAGCCCCGACGTTAGGTCACCCCTCCACTTT	CASSPDVRSPLHF
TRBV5-1	NA	TRBJ1-4	many	TGCGCCAGCAGAGGGGACTGGGGAAATGAAAAACTGTTTTTT	CASRGDWGNEKLFF
TRBV28	NA	TRBJ2-6	NA	TGTGCCAGCAGTTTACCCAGGGCGTTTGGGGCCAACGTCCTGACTTTC	CASSLPRAFGANVLTF
TRBV12-3/TRBV12-4	NA	TRBJ2-5	few	TGTGCCAGCCCCTATTACTGGGTTAAGCAAGAGACCCAGTACTTC	CASPYYWVKQETQYF
TRBV6-2/TRBV6-3	TRBD2	TRBJ2-7	NA	TGTGCCAGCAGTGTGGCCTCTAGCGGGCGTGCCTACGAGCAGTACTTC	CASSVASSGRAYEQYF
TRBV11-2	TRBD2	TRBJ2-1	NA	TGTGCCAGCAGCCCCGAGGGCCTACTAGCGGGGGGGATCAACAATGAGCAGTTCTTC	CASSPEGLLAGGINNEQFF